This TCR beta chain was found in a study of T cell repertoires in cytomegalovirus infection. Study-level information: Public signatures in TCR beta pointed to CMV infection and matching HLA type.

This clonotype was observed a handful of times. Its specificity is not known. TCRdb itself ran the reads through MiXCR, one entry per CDR3 protein. Of approximately 110,000 distinct CDR3 sequences detected, around 9.1% appear once; the ten largest clones hold 30% to 40%. The V end was cut by 3 bases, the J end by 6 bases, with 8 bases between. Germline-derived CDR1 and CDR2 are LGHDT and YNNKEL (reference sequence). The CDR3 spans 13 residues. V usage is TRBV3-1 and J usage is TRBJ2-2; D possibly uses TRBD1 or TRBD2 (5 bases each). The origin of this receptor is a human donor in good health (CMV status not recorded). Some clones in this sample may be carry-over from other donors' samples. The sequencing sample was made of PBMCs, sequenced either directly or after in vitro stimulation (not recorded which). This CDR3 reads CASSHGTAGELFF. CDR3 nucleotide sequence: TGTGCCAGCAGCCATGGGACGGCCGGGGAGCTGTTTTTT. Supplemented by reference TRBV3-1 and TRBJ2-2, the full variable domain reads DTAVSQTPKYLVTQMGNDKSIKCEQNLGHDTMYWYKQDSKKFLKIMFSYNNKELIINETVPNRFSPKSPDKAHLNLHINSLELGDSAVYFCASSHGTAGELFFGEGSRLTVL.